The 26 T cell receptor beta chains reported below all come from one sample, sequenced in a study of identifying expanded T cells in peripheral blood. Measured with immunoSEQ multiplex PCR; TCRdb has only the in-frame clones, and not every one. The table shows about 52,000 clones, with 82% occurring only once. Sequencing input: blood. The source is a person aged 18 to 75 in good health.

This rearrangement joins TRBV19 to TRBJ2-5; no definite D call. This CDR3 is 11 amino acids long. Germline CDR1 is LNHDA and CDR2 is SQIVND (reference sequence). The ends were cut back, 6 bases at V and 2 bases at J, with 4 bases in the middle. CDR3 nucleotides: TGTGCCAGTAGAGGACAAGAGACCCAGTACTTC. It specifies CASRGQETQYF.

The genes are TRBV11-3 and TRBJ2-7; TRBD1 matches 8 bases. The CDR3 has 15 amino acids. In germline, CDR1 is SGHNT, CDR2 YENEEA. V shed 2 bases and J 5 bases; nucleotides not matched to a gene: 8. CDR3 in amino acids: CASSLFLRTGNEQYF. The CDR3 bases are TGTGCCAGCAGCTTATTTCTGCGGACAGGGAACGAGCAGTACTTC.

The V and J genes are TRBV7-2 and TRBJ1-1; D is undetermined. In germline, CDR1 is SGHTA, CDR2 FQGNSA. Trimming stripped 0 bases from V and 1 base from J, with 9 bases between. The CDR3 has 15 residues. The CDR3 loop reads CASSLAGQKNTEAFF. The CDR3 DNA sequence: TGTGCCAGCAGCTTAGCGGGCCAGAAGAACACTGAAGCTTTCTTT.

The CDR3 sequence: CASSVGTSDTGELFF. Here the CDR3 DNA reads TGTGCCAGCAGTGTCGGGACTAGCGATACCGGGGAGCTGTTTTTT. The V call is TRBV2, the J call TRBJ2-2; 10 nucleotides line up with TRBD2. CDR3 length: 15 amino acids. V dropped 4 bases and J dropped 5; count of bases not matched to a gene: 4. Germline V gene sequence: CDR1 SNHLY, CDR2 FYNNEI.

CDR3: CASSLEDRGPEQYF. The CDR3, as DNA: TGTGCCAGCAGCTTAGAGGACAGGGGTCCCGAGCAGTACTTC. The V and J genes are TRBV21-1 and TRBJ2-7; the table's D call, TRBD1, was not checked against the DNA. TRBV21-1 is annotated as a pseudogene. The CDR3 consists of 14 residues.

The chain carries TRBV19 and TRBJ2-3; D is possibly TRBD1 (6 bases). Germline CDR1 reads LNHDA; CDR2 reads SQIVND (reference sequence). This CDR3 has 14 residues. The V end was cut by 5 bases, the J end by 4 bases, with 13 bases between. CDR3 protein: CASSLRGFADTQYF. The CDR3, as DNA: TGTGCCAGTAGTCTCAGGGGATTTGCAGATACGCAGTATTTT.

The chain couples TRBV18 to TRBJ2-1; perhaps D is TRBD1 or TRBD2 (5 bases each). This CDR3 comprises 15 residues. Per the germline V gene, CDR1 is KGHSH and CDR2 is LQKENI. Trimming left V 6 bases short and J 4 bases short, with 16 bases between. CDR3 coding DNA: TGTGCCAGCTCGAATCAGGGACCGCCATACAATGAGCAGTTCTTC. Amino acid sequence: CASSNQGPPYNEQFF.

The V and J genes are TRBV6-6 and TRBJ1-2; tentatively, D is TRBD1 (5 bases). The V gene's germline CDR1 is MNHNY and CDR2 SVGAGI (reference sequence). V lost 8 bases, J lost 2 bases, and 15 bases lay in between. This CDR3 spans 14 amino acids. CDR3 bases: TGTGCCAGCTGTGACCCAGGGAGAAACTATGGCTACACCTTC. It specifies CASCDPGRNYGYTF.

This chain's CDR3 is CASSPRDVGMNTEAFF. CDR3 bases: TGTGCCAGCTCACCACGAGATGTGGGGATGAACACTGAAGCTTTCTTT. The chain links TRBV18 to TRBJ1-1; D remains unclear. Germline loops: CDR1 KGHSH, CDR2 LQKENI. The ends were cut back, 1 base at V and 0 bases at J, with 12 bases in the middle. The CDR3 sequence is 16 residues long.

CDR3 sequence (DNA): TGCAGTGCTAGACTAGCTTACGAGCAGTACTTC. It translates to CSARLAYEQYF. The chain recombines TRBV20-1 with TRBJ2-7, with D possibly TRBD2 on 5 matching bases. V lost 2 bases to trimming and J lost 4 bases, with 6 bases between them. This CDR3 has 11 amino acids. Germline CDR1 is DFQATT and CDR2 is SNEGSKA (reference sequence).

This chain connects TRBV5-4 to TRBJ1-3, with 9 bases fitting TRBD1. The CDR3 consists of 16 residues. The V and J ends lost 5 bases and 1 base, in that order; junction bases with no gene match: 7. CDR1 and CDR2 (germline): SGHNT, YYREEE (reference sequence). The CDR3 nucleotides read TGTGCCAGCAGTGCGGCGACAGGGGGTTCTGGAAACACCATATATTTT. Its protein product is CASSAATGGSGNTIYF.

The chain employs TRBV13 and TRBJ1-2; D uncertain. CDR3 size: 13 residues. Germline V gives CDR1 PRHDT, CDR2 FYEKMQ (reference sequence). V lost 0 bases and J lost 2, with 4 bases in between. This CDR3 is CASSLGRNYGYTF. CDR3 DNA: TGTGCCAGCAGCTTAGGGCGGAACTATGGCTACACCTTC.

The V and J genes are TRBV18 and TRBJ2-7; the D call may be TRBD1 or TRBD2 (5 bases each). This CDR3 is built from 14 residues. Germline-derived CDR1 and CDR2 are KGHSH and LQKENI. Trimming removed 3 bases from V and 3 bases from J, with 12 bases in between. CDR3 in DNA: TGTGCCAGCTCACCGTTCAGGGAGCTCTACGAGCAGTACTTC. The encoded protein is CASSPFRELYEQYF.

The chain recombines TRBV2 with TRBJ2-3; D is undetermined. Trimming cost V 4 bases and J 4 bases, with 12 bases left between them. The V gene's germline CDR1 is SNHLY and CDR2 FYNNEI. The CDR3 consists of 14 residues. In DNA, the CDR3 is TGTGCCAGCAGTGGAGACAACATTCCAGATACGCAGTATTTT. It specifies CASSGDNIPDTQYF.

The chain joins TRBV30 to TRBJ1-4; 8 bases match TRBD1. V lost 2 bases, J lost 8 bases, and 7 bases stayed unmatched. The CDR3 sequence is 14 residues long. Germline V gene data show CDR1 as GTSNPN and CDR2 as SVGIG (reference sequence). The CDR3: CAWSRDRGQEKLFF. Written as DNA, the CDR3 is TGTGCCTGGAGTCGCGACAGGGGACAGGAAAAACTGTTTTTT.

J is TRBJ2-1 and V is TRBV7-9, with TRBD1 matching over 7 bases. With 3 bases clipped from V and 4 bases from J, the junction kept 6 bases outside the gene matches. The CDR3 sequence is 15 residues long. Germline loops: CDR1 SEHNR, CDR2 FQNEAQ (reference sequence). The CDR3: CASSFKGATYNEQFF. DNA of the CDR3: TGTGCCAGCAGCTTCAAGGGGGCAACGTACAATGAGCAGTTCTTC.

This chain links TRBV10-3 with TRBJ2-5, with D hard to call. Germline assignment: CDR1 ENHRY and CDR2 SYGVKD. CDR3 length: 13 amino acids. V was shortened by 2 bases and J by 2 bases, with 6 bases between the two germline ends. CDR3 protein: CAISERQQETQYF. The CDR3 DNA reads as TGTGCCATCAGTGAGCGGCAGCAAGAGACCCAGTACTTC.

The chain combines TRBV6-1 with TRBJ1-2, with a possible D match to TRBD1 (5 bases). Germline V gives CDR1 MNHNS, CDR2 SASEGT. This CDR3 spans 16 amino acids. Trimming cost V 2 bases and J 4 bases, with 17 bases left between them. The DNA for the CDR3 is TGTGCCAGCAGTGAAAGGGGTCTGGATCCGATCTATGGCTACACCTTC. Translated, it gives CASSERGLDPIYGYTF.

This rearrangement joins TRBV15 to TRBJ1-5; D is undetermined. The CDR3 runs to 16 residues. In germline, CDR1 is LNHNV, CDR2 YYDKDF (reference sequence). Deletions cut 0 bases from V and 6 bases from J, with 15 bases between. As DNA, the CDR3 is TGTGCCACCAGCAGAGATTCGGCGGCTCGGGGTCAGCCCCAGCATTTT. This codes for CATSRDSAARGQPQHF.

The chain links TRBV4-1 to TRBJ2-5; TRBD2 is a possible D gene (6 bases). Deletions cut 3 bases from V and 5 bases from J, with 19 bases between. The CDR3 runs to 16 residues. The germline CDR1 and CDR2 sequences are MGHRA and YSYEKL. This CDR3 reads CASSQGGGAPQETQYF. The CDR3 DNA reads TGCGCCAGCAGCCAGGGGGGAGGTGCCCCGCAGGAGACCCAGTACTTC.

The chain carries TRBV14 and TRBJ1-1; TRBD1 matches at 8 bases. With V trimmed by 4 bases and J by 6 bases, 4 bases remained unmatched. The CDR3 length is 13 residues. Germline values: CDR1 SGHDN, CDR2 FVKESK. The CDR3 loop is CASSLQGGSEAFF. The CDR3 bases are TGTGCCAGCAGCCTACAGGGGGGCTCTGAAGCTTTCTTT.

This clone was counted between two and nine times. This rearrangement joins TRBV2 to TRBJ1-5; D is ambiguous. CDR1 and CDR2 from the germline V gene are SNHLY and FYNNEI. Trimming shortened V by 3 bases and J by 0 bases, and 6 bases separated the two germline ends. This CDR3 is 14 amino acids long. In nucleotides, the CDR3 is TGTGCCAGCAGTGACTTTGATAGCAATCAGCCCCAGCATTTT. It specifies CASSDFDSNQPQHF.

The chain is built from TRBV27 and TRBJ1-1; no clear D. In germline, CDR1 is MNHEY, CDR2 SMNVEV (reference sequence). The germline V and J ends were trimmed by 3 bases and 5 bases, with 13 bases remaining between them. This CDR3 has 14 amino acids. DNA of the CDR3: TGTGCCAGCAGTTTTGGGCCCGGATCTACTGAAGCTTTCTTT. Translation gives CASSFGPGSTEAFF.

The V gene is TRBV18, the J gene TRBJ1-5; D ambiguous. CDR1 and CDR2 (germline): KGHSH, LQKENI. The CDR3 spans 14 residues. V was cut by 3 bases and J by 4 bases, with 10 bases left in between. The DNA of the CDR3 is TGTGCCAGCTCACCCGGAAATACTAATCAGCCCCAGCATTTT. Translated, it gives CASSPGNTNQPQHF.

V usage is TRBV7-8 and J usage is TRBJ1-5; 7 bases line up with TRBD1. Germline CDR1 is SGHVS and CDR2 is FQNEAQ. The CDR3 loop spans 15 amino acids. The V and J ends lost 4 bases and 0 bases, in that order; junction bases with no gene match: 3. The CDR3 DNA is TGTGCCAGCAGCTCACAGGGGTATAGCAATCAGCCCCAGCATTTT. It codes for CASSSQGYSNQPQHF.

The gene calls are TRBV7-9 and TRBJ1-4; 10 bases fit TRBD1. CDR1 is SEHNR, CDR2 FQNEAQ, per germline (reference sequence). Germline trimming cut 5 bases from V and 9 bases from J; bases unmatched to any gene: 6. This CDR3 comprises 14 residues. This CDR3 is CASSRDRGLQKLFF. The CDR3 bases are TGTGCCAGCAGCCGGGACAGGGGCCTACAAAAACTGTTTTTT.